This T cell receptor (beta chain) was sequenced for a study of blood T cell repertoires in COVID-19. Overall study: The United States, Italy and Spain were the sources of the acute and convalescent COVID-19 samples. Nucleic acid was either cDNA or gDNA, and it came from T cells, B-cell-depleted T cells, or PBMCs.

The CDR3 sequence is 16 residues long. V was clipped by 3 bases and J by 1 base; unmatched bases: 9. Germline CDR1 is SGHTS and CDR2 is YDEGEE. Source study methods: Nucleated cell counts were estimated from reference gene primer amplification. Assay: immunoSEQ multiplex PCR; the TCRdb copy retains only in-frame clones and omits some. V and J calls and clone size follow that table, whereas D and trimming were derived from the DNA. The sample lists 75,000 or so clones, approximately 85% occurring once. Sequences were obtained from peripheral blood. This chain joins TRBV5-8 and TRBJ2-5; TRBD2 matches at 7 bases. The sequence came from a man aged 50 to 60 with acute or convalescent COVID-19. CDR3 sequence (DNA): TGTGCCAGCAGCTCGATGGGGCTAGCGGCCCAAGAGACCCAGTACTTC. Protein sequence: CASSSMGLAAQETQYF.